This TCR beta chain was captured in a study of early T cells in non-severe SARS-CoV-2 infection. The overall study: RNA in bulk from unsorted whole blood was sequenced, and chains were unpaired.

The CDR3 runs 15 residues. The germline CDR1 and CDR2 sequences are SGHAT and FQNNGV. With V trimmed by 3 bases and J by 3 bases, 4 bases remained unmatched. Unique molecular identifiers tagged individual cDNA molecules. TCRdb analysed the 5' RACE reads with MiXCR anew, one entry per CDR3 protein. The table shows about 52,000 distinct CDR3 sequences, with around 8% occurring only once. Findings of the study overall: VDJdb matches were skewed toward anti-spike CD8 T cell responses.

This clonotype was found many times. The antigen is undetermined. The J gene is TRBJ2-5, the V gene TRBV11-2; 10 nucleotides align to TRBD2. The sequence was obtained from an adult who was a healthcare worker with PCR-confirmed SARS-CoV-2 infection or an uninfected control (not recorded which). The material sequenced was whole blood. The CDR3 DNA is TGTGCCAGCAGCTTTAGCACTAGCGGGAAAGAGACCCAGTACTTC. Translation gives CASSFSTSGKETQYF.